The clone carrying this T cell receptor beta chain was counted only a few times. The sample belongs to a study of control samples from healthy donors and cancer patients. Profiled with immunoSEQ multiplex PCR; TCRdb holds only in-frame clones, not every one. The profile covers about 150,000 clones, with approximately 94% appearing a single time and approximately 6% taken by the ten largest. The TCR was taken from a man aged 35 to 55 in good health. Sequencing input: blood.

The CDR3 bases are TGTGCCAGCATTTCACAGGGACTAGGCGGCTACACCTTC. This codes for CASISQGLGGYTF. The chain recombines TRBV28 with TRBJ1-2; possible D gene TRBD1, 6 bases. Trimming took off 7 bases at V and 8 bases at J, with 17 bases between the two ends. This CDR3 has 13 amino acids. Germline CDR1 and CDR2: MDHEN and SYDVKM.